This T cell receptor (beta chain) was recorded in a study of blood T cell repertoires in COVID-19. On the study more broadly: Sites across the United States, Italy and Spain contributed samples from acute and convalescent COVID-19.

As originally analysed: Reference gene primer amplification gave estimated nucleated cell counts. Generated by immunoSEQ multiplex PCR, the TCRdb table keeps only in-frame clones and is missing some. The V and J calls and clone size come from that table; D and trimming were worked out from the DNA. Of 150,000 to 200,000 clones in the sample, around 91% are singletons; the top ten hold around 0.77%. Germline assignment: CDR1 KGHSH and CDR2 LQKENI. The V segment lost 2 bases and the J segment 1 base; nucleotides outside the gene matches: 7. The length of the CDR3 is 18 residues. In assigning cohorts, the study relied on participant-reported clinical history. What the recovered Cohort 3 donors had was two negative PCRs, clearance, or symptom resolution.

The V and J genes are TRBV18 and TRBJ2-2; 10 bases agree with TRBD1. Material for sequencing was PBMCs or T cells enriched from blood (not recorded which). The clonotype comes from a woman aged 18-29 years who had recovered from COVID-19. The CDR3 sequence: CASSPLPRDRGNTGELFF. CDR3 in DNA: TGTGCCAGCTCACCATTGCCCCGGGACAGGGGGAACACCGGGGAGCTGTTTTTT.